This TCR beta chain emerged from a study of post-analysis software for immune sequencing data. On this clonotype itself: Its antigen remains unidentified.

Study outcomes and limitations: Patients showed TRBV5-6, TRBV5-1 and TRBV20-1 among a few TRBV segments more frequent than in controls.

Prepared TCR beta cDNA libraries contained unique molecular identifiers. TCRdb reanalysed the PCR reads using MiXCR and keeps one entry per CDR3 protein. The table records more than 450,000 distinct CDR3 sequences, roughly 47% of them present only once. The CDR3 totals 15 residues. Germline V gene lookup returns CDR1 PRHDT and CDR2 FYEKMQ (reference sequence). V lost 1 base to trimming and J lost 7 bases; unmatched junction nucleotides: 5. The source material was blood. The rearrangement joins TRBV13 to TRBJ2-1, with 9 bases identical to TRBD1. The sequence was collected from a girl under 18 with multiple sclerosis. CDR3 DNA sequence: TGTGCCAGCAGCTTAGAGGGACAGGGTAGGAATGAGCAGTTCTTC. As protein: CASSLEGQGRNEQFF.